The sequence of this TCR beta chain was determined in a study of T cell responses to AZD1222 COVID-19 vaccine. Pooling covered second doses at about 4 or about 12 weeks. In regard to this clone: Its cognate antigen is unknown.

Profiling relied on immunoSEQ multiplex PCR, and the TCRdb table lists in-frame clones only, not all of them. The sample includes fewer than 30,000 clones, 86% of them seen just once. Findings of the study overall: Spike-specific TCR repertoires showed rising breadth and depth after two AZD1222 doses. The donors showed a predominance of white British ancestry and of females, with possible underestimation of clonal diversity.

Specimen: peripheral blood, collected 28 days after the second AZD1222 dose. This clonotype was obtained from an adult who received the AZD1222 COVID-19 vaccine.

CDR3 DNA sequence: TGTGCCAGCAGCAAAGAGACCCAGTACTTC. This encodes CASSKETQYF. The V gene is TRBV2, the J gene TRBJ2-5, with D uncertain. The CDR3 contains 10 residues. Trimming took 6 bases from V and 3 from J, leaving 2 bases between them. Germline CDR1 reads SNHLY; CDR2 reads FYNNEI.